Shown below are 22 T cell receptor beta chains from a single sample sequenced in a study of blood T cell repertoires in COVID-19 (TCRdb year 2020). To prepare the library, the immunoSEQ multiplex PCR assay was applied. Held by TCRdb, this immuneACCESS table contains in-frame sequences only and omits some clones. Under half of the omission traces to an unresolved V gene where checked; the cause of the rest is unknown. Within this sample are over 85,000 clones, with about 85% of them counted one time only. 9.5% to 15% of the sample rests with the top ten. The sequenced sample consisted of peripheral blood. Receptors were obtained from a human donor in a cohort sampled during active COVID-19.

V and J are TRBV12-5 and TRBJ1-5; 12 bases fit TRBD1. J gave up 4 bases and V 5 bases, and 9 bases lay outside the gene matches. Looked up from germline, CDR1 is LGHNT and CDR2 is FRNRAP. The CDR3 consists of 17 residues. CDR3 in amino acids: CASGIGTGGRVNQPQHF. As DNA, the CDR3 is TGTGCTAGTGGTATTGGGACAGGGGGCCGGGTGAATCAGCCCCAGCATTTT.

This chain connects TRBV5-1 to TRBJ2-2; 7 bases agree with TRBD1. The CDR3 is 16 amino acids. Trimming took 0 bases from V and 6 from J; bases not matched to a gene: 8. In germline, CDR1 is SGHRS, CDR2 YFSETQ. CDR3 nucleotide sequence: TGCGCCAGCAGCTTGGCAGGGGGACAGAGGGCCGGGGAGCTGTTTTTT. It is translated as CASSLAGGQRAGELFF. The full variable domain, in which reference TRBV5-1 and TRBJ2-2 provide the parts outside the CDR3, is KAGVTQTPRYLIKTRGQQVTLSCSPISGHRSVSWYQQTPGQGLQFLFEYFSETQRNKGNFPGRFSGRQFSNSRSEMNVSTLELGDSALYLCASSLAGGQRAGELFFGEGSRLTVL.

This chain joins TRBV14 and TRBJ1-2; D perhaps matches TRBD1 (6 bases). The CDR3 consists of 14 residues. Germline V gene sequence: CDR1 SGHDN, CDR2 FVKESK. Between the trimmed V and J ends, which lost 4 bases and 6 bases, there was a span of 15 bases. The CDR3: CASSRLSGVDGYTF. CDR3 in DNA: TGTGCCAGCAGCCGCCTCTCAGGGGTTGATGGCTACACCTTC.

The chain has TRBV2 and TRBJ1-1; maybe TRBD1 (6 bases). CDR3 length: 12 residues. Germline V gene lookup returns CDR1 SNHLY and CDR2 FYNNEI. Trimming shortened V by 10 bases and J by 5 bases, and 14 bases separated the two germline ends. In DNA, the CDR3 is TGTGCCATCCCAATCAGGGGAACTGAAGCTTTCTTT. This sequence encodes CAIPIRGTEAFF.

The chain links TRBV12-1 to TRBJ2-2; the table's D call, TRBD1, was not checked against the DNA. TRBV12-1 is designated a pseudogene. The CDR3 is 16 residues long. CDR3 nucleotides: TGTGCCAGCAGCTTTACAGACAGACCCGAGGCCGGGGAGCTGTTTTTT. The encoded protein is CASSFTDRPEAGELFF.

The rearrangement links TRBV12-3 or TRBV12-4 to TRBJ2-5; TRBD1 matches at 7 bases. The CDR3 loop spans 13 amino acids. With V trimmed by 5 bases and J by 5 bases, 5 bases remained unmatched. This CDR3 reads CASSTQGWETQYF. The DNA of the CDR3 is TGTGCCAGCAGTACACAGGGGTGGGAGACCCAGTACTTC.

The rearrangement links TRBV15 to TRBJ2-1, with 8 bases aligning to TRBD2. This CDR3 has 16 residues. The V gene's germline CDR1 is LNHNV and CDR2 YYDKDF (reference sequence). V was pared by 4 bases and J by 4 bases, with 9 bases of the junction left unmatched. The CDR3 DNA is TGTGCCACCAGCAAGGGTAAGGCTAGCGGGTACAATGAGCAGTTCTTC. Translated, it gives CATSKGKASGYNEQFF.

This chain uses TRBV14 with TRBJ2-2; 10 bases align to TRBD2. The CDR3 extends over 15 amino acids. CDR1 and CDR2 (germline): SGHDN, FVKESK. V lost 6 bases, J lost 5 bases, and 6 bases stayed unmatched. The CDR3 sequence is CASRLAGGRTGELFF. The DNA for the CDR3 is TGTGCCAGCAGGTTAGCGGGAGGAAGGACCGGGGAGCTGTTTTTT.

A remark on this clone: Additional DNA sequences in this sample encode the identical CDR3. This chain connects TRBV29-1 to TRBJ1-1; 10 positions match TRBD1. This CDR3 contains 13 residues. Trimming cost V 7 bases and J 2 bases; bases outside gene matches: 4. Germline V gene lookup returns CDR1 SQVTM and CDR2 ANQGSEA. Here the CDR3 DNA reads TGCAGCGCCCGGACAGGGGGAAACACTGAAGCTTTCTTT. Its translation is CSARTGGNTEAFF.

CDR3 bases: TGTGCCAGCGGATGGAGGCCAAATTCCGAGCAGTACTTC. Translating gives CASGWRPNSEQYF. The chain links TRBV9 to TRBJ2-7; TRBD2 is a possible D gene (5 bases). V lost 7 bases to trimming and J lost 6 bases, with 17 bases between them. The CDR3 totals 13 residues. Germline lookup yields CDR1 SGDLS and CDR2 YYNGEE.

This rearrangement joins TRBV5-6 to TRBJ2-3; 8 bases match TRBD2. This CDR3 spans 14 amino acids. The J segment lost 0 bases and the V segment lost 4 bases, leaving 1 base of the junction unmatched. The germline V gene encodes CDR1 SGHDT and CDR2 YYEEEE. This CDR3 is CASSRGGSTDTQYF. The CDR3 DNA follows: TGTGCCAGCAGCCGGGGGGGAAGCACAGATACGCAGTATTTT.

V and J are TRBV6-5 and TRBJ1-5; no reliable D call. V lost 5 bases, J lost 4 bases, and 9 bases lay in between. The CDR3 is 13 residues long. Looked up from germline, CDR1 is MNHEY and CDR2 is SVGAGI. The CDR3 here is CASSQRENQPQHF. The DNA of the CDR3 is TGTGCCAGCAGTCAGAGGGAAAATCAGCCCCAGCATTTT.

The chain combines TRBV4-3 with TRBJ2-5, with D possibly matching TRBD2 (6 bases). Deletions cut 1 base from V and 1 base from J, with 22 bases between. Per the germline V gene, CDR1 is LGHNA and CDR2 is YSLEER. The CDR3 loop spans 19 amino acids. CDR3 protein: CASSQVRLSGPRIQETQYF. In DNA, the CDR3 is TGCGCCAGCAGCCAAGTCAGACTTAGCGGCCCACGAATCCAAGAGACCCAGTACTTC.

This clone was seen only once. This rearrangement joins TRBV27 to TRBJ2-1; TRBD1 might be the D (5 bases). The ends were cut back, 2 bases at V and 6 bases at J, with 17 bases in the middle. This CDR3 has 16 amino acids. Germline lookup yields CDR1 MNHEY and CDR2 SMNVEV (reference sequence). CDR3 amino acids: CASSLILPGRGNEQFF. As DNA, the CDR3 is TGTGCCAGCAGTTTAATATTGCCCGGTAGGGGCAATGAGCAGTTCTTC.

The V gene is TRBV7-9, the J gene TRBJ2-7; 7 bases are shared with TRBD1. CDR3 length: 14 residues. The V gene end was trimmed by 1 base and the J gene end by 2 bases; junction bases not matched to a gene: 2. The germline gives CDR1 SEHNR, CDR2 FQNEAQ (reference sequence). The CDR3 DNA reads TGTGCCAGCAGCTTAGTAGGGGGCACCTACGAGCAGTACTTC. Amino acid sequence: CASSLVGGTYEQYF.

The chain joins TRBV6-5 to TRBJ2-6; 8 bases map to TRBD1. This CDR3 contains 15 residues. The V and J ends lost 7 bases and 3 bases, in that order; junction bases with no gene match: 5. The germline V gene encodes CDR1 MNHEY and CDR2 SVGAGI. The CDR3, as DNA: TGTGCCAGCACCGTAACAGGGGGTGGGGCCAACGTCCTGACTTTC. Protein: CASTVTGGGANVLTF.

The chain links TRBV9 to TRBJ2-5, with TRBD2 identical over 8 bases. Germline trimming cut 0 bases from V and 0 bases from J; bases unmatched to any gene: 4. The CDR3 has 16 residues. Germline CDR1 SGDLS, CDR2 YYNGEE. Here the CDR3 DNA reads TGTGCCAGCAGCGTAGGTGGAGCGGGGGACCAAGAGACCCAGTACTTC. Translating it yields CASSVGGAGDQETQYF.

V gene TRBV3-1 (or the pseudogene TRBV3-2) combines with J gene TRBJ2-1; a possible D gene is TRBD2 (5 bases). The V end lost 4 bases, the J end lost 4 bases, and 11 bases lay between the germline ends. Germline CDR1 reads LGHDT; CDR2 reads YNNKEL (reference sequence). The CDR3 extends over 14 amino acids. The CDR3 spells CASSRGSAYNEQFF. In DNA form, the CDR3 reads TGTGCCAGCAGCCGTGGTAGCGCTTACAATGAGCAGTTCTTC.

The J gene is TRBJ2-5, the V gene TRBV28, with 11 bases lining up with TRBD2. This CDR3 has 15 residues. The germline V gene encodes CDR1 MDHEN and CDR2 SYDVKM. Germline trimming cut 5 bases from V and 4 bases from J; bases unmatched to any gene: 6. CDR3 sequence (DNA): TGTGCCAGCAGTCTAGTAGCGGGAGGGGTAGAGACCCAGTACTTC. Its translation is CASSLVAGGVETQYF.

The chain links TRBV5-1 to TRBJ2-1, with 7 bases matching TRBD2. V trimming: 2 bases; J trimming: 8 bases; junction bases outside the gene matches: 10. CDR3 length: 15 residues. CDR1 is SGHRS and CDR2 is YFSETQ in the germline V gene. CDR3 region: CASSFTGGFSDEQFF. As DNA, the CDR3 is TGCGCCAGCAGCTTTACCGGGGGGTTTAGCGATGAGCAGTTCTTC. Together with reference TRBV5-1 and TRBJ2-1, the CDR3 gives the full variable domain: KAGVTQTPRYLIKTRGQQVTLSCSPISGHRSVSWYQQTPGQGLQFLFEYFSETQRNKGNFPGRFSGRQFSNSRSEMNVSTLELGDSALYLCASSFTGGFSDEQFFGPGTRLTVL.

The chain uses TRBV28 and TRBJ2-3; 7 positions match TRBD2. The CDR3 has 14 amino acids. The ends lost 8 bases at V and 2 bases at J; junction bases unmatched: 7. Looked up from germline, CDR1 is MDHEN and CDR2 is SYDVKM. The CDR3 here is CASGASGSTDTQYF. The CDR3 DNA sequence: TGTGCCAGCGGAGCTAGCGGCTCCACAGATACGCAGTATTTT.

The chain joins TRBV18 to TRBJ2-5, with D possibly matching TRBD1 (5 bases). Germline values: CDR1 KGHSH, CDR2 LQKENI. V lost 8 bases to trimming and J lost 5 bases, with 12 bases between them. The CDR3 extends over 12 amino acids. The CDR3 sequence is CASGDSEETQYF. The CDR3 DNA follows: TGTGCCAGCGGAGACAGTGAGGAGACCCAGTACTTC.